One sample yielded the 19 T cell receptor beta chains listed below, sequenced in a study of T-cell memory formation after mild COVID-19. Each CDR3 protein is one row after TCRdb ran MiXCR on the 5' RACE reads. This sample has 300,000 to 350,000 distinct CDR3 sequences, with 15% to 20% found just once. Input material: PBMCs or a T cell subset sorted from them (not recorded which). The receptor source for this set is a young man who had mild COVID-19 (a few samples of this study predate the infection). Cell type and time point are not known.

This clonotype occurred a few times. The gene calls are TRBV5-5 and TRBJ1-1; 10 nucleotides align to TRBD1. Per the germline V gene, CDR1 is SGHKS and CDR2 is YYEKEE (reference sequence). CDR3 size: 15 residues. J was trimmed by 0 bases and V by 6 bases; bases with no gene match: 5. CDR3 bases: TGTGCCAGCACACGACAGGGGGCCCTGAACACTGAAGCTTTCTTT. It encodes CASTRQGALNTEAFF.

This clonotype has just a few counts. The chain links TRBV7-9 to TRBJ2-5; TRBD2 matches 13 bases. The V and J ends lost 4 bases and 1 base, in that order; junction bases with no gene match: 0. Germline loops: CDR1 SEHNR, CDR2 FQNEAQ (reference sequence). The CDR3 covers 15 residues. The CDR3 bases are TGTGCCAGCAGCTGGACTAGCGGGGGCCAAGAGACCCAGTACTTC. Translating it yields CASSWTSGGQETQYF.

The rearrangement links TRBV7-2 to TRBJ2-3; TRBD2 agrees at 9 bases. Per germline, CDR1 SGHTA and CDR2 FQGNSA. The trim removed 5 bases at V and 5 bases at J, leaving 14 bases unmatched. The CDR3 has 17 residues. CDR3 nucleotide sequence: TGTGCCAGCAGCCGAGGGCGGGGGGGGCCTGAGGGAGATACGCAGTATTTT. Translation: CASSRGRGGPEGDTQYF.

On this clonotype itself: At one end the junction does not follow the germline gene, possibly because of a read error. This chain connects TRBV4-2 to TRBJ2-1, with TRBD2 identical over 12 bases. The germline V gene has CDR1 LGHNA and CDR2 YNFKEQ. This CDR3 region has 14 residues. The CDR3 protein is CASSQDLRLAGANF. The CDR3 DNA sequence: TGTGCCAGCAGCCAAGATCTGCGACTAGCGGGGGCCAACTTC.

The J gene is TRBJ1-1, the V gene TRBV11-2, with a tentative D call TRBD1 (5 bases). The CDR3 totals 16 residues. Germline CDR1 and CDR2: SGHAT and FQNNGV. Trimming shortened V by 2 bases and J by 2 bases, and 15 bases separated the two germline ends. CDR3 nucleotide sequence: TGTGCCAGCAGCTTATCAGGGTTGGGGTTTAACACTGAAGCTTTCTTT. It is translated as CASSLSGLGFNTEAFF. Filled out from reference TRBV11-2 and TRBJ1-1, the complete variable domain reads EAGVAQSPRYKIIEKRQSVAFWCNPISGHATLYWYQQILGQGPKLLIQFQNNGVVDDSQLPKDRFSAERLKGVDSTLKIQPAKLEDSAVYLCASSLSGLGFNTEAFFGQGTRLTVV.

V gene TRBV7-8 combines with J gene TRBJ2-6; tentatively, D is TRBD1 (5 bases). The CDR3 is made up of 18 amino acids. The germline CDR1 and CDR2 sequences are SGHVS and FQNEAQ. Trimming pared 4 bases from V and 0 bases from J, leaving 16 bases between. In DNA, the CDR3 is TGTGCCAGCAGCTCCTATAGAGTAAGGGGCTCTGGGGCCAACGTCCTGACTTTC. The encoded protein is CASSSYRVRGSGANVLTF.

This clonotype was counted only a few times. The rearrangement links TRBV3-1 to TRBJ2-7; D not certain. Per germline, CDR1 LGHDT and CDR2 YNNKEL (reference sequence). The V and J ends lost 0 bases and 4 bases respectively, with 7 bases between them. The CDR3 loop spans 13 amino acids. The DNA for the CDR3 is TGTGCCAGCAGCCAAGATAATTATTACGAGCAGTACTTC. Its translation is CASSQDNYYEQYF.

The J gene is TRBJ1-1, the V gene TRBV20-1; 9 nucleotides line up with TRBD1. In germline, CDR1 is DFQATT, CDR2 SNEGSKA (reference sequence). V was pared by 6 bases and J by 6 bases, with 11 bases of the junction left unmatched. CDR3 length: 14 residues. CDR3 protein: CSATRQGGVAEAFF. DNA for the CDR3: TGCAGTGCGACTCGACAGGGGGGGGTCGCTGAAGCTTTCTTT.

The CDR3 nucleotides are TGTGCCAGCAGTTTGGGGGGCGGGGATCGGGTTACGCAGTATTTT. It yields the protein CASSLGGGDRVTQYF. V gene TRBV27 combines with J gene TRBJ2-3, with D tentatively TRBD1 or TRBD2 (6 bases each). V shed 3 bases and J shed 8 bases, with 18 bases lying between them. The CDR3 extends over 15 amino acids. CDR1 and CDR2 from the germline V gene are MNHEY and SMNVEV (reference sequence).

This clonotype appeared a few times. This rearrangement joins TRBV5-1 to TRBJ2-1; 9 nucleotides line up with TRBD1. The germline gives CDR1 SGHRS, CDR2 YFSETQ. Trimming removed 2 bases from V and 15 bases from J; junction bases left unmatched: 12. The CDR3 spans 14 residues. The CDR3 DNA follows: TGCGCCAGCAGCTTTGGACCGGGACAGGGAACGGTGTTCTTC. It codes for CASSFGPGQGTVFF.

The rearrangement links TRBV4-2 to TRBJ2-2; D is unresolved. Germline V CDR1 and CDR2: LGHNA, YNFKEQ. V was pared by 1 base and J by 0 bases, with 6 bases between. The CDR3 contains 15 residues. The CDR3 coding sequence is TGTGCCAGCAGCCAAGGGAATTCGAACACCGGGGAGCTGTTTTTT. Translating it yields CASSQGNSNTGELFF.

V gene TRBV27 combines with J gene TRBJ2-1, with 9 bases that match TRBD1. This CDR3 is built from 13 residues. Germline CDR1 reads MNHEY; CDR2 reads SMNVEV (reference sequence). Trimming cost V 5 bases and J 10 bases; bases outside gene matches: 6. The CDR3 bases are TGTGCCAGCAGTCAGGGACAGGGAAGGGAGCAGTTCTTC. Its translation: CASSQGQGREQFF.

There are a few counts of this clonotype. V and J are TRBV7-2 and TRBJ1-2; D unresolved. Germline CDR1 SGHTA, CDR2 FQGNSA. The CDR3 is made up of 13 amino acids. V lost 8 bases and J lost 0, with 10 bases in between. The CDR3 DNA is TGTGCCAGCTCCCCGGACCCTAACTATGGCTACACCTTC. The encoded protein is CASSPDPNYGYTF.

The chain has TRBV12-3 or TRBV12-4 and TRBJ2-7; unclear D gene. This CDR3 region has 13 residues. V was trimmed by 3 bases and J by 4 bases, leaving 10 bases between them. DNA for the CDR3: TGTGCCAGCAGTTTTGGCCGCGTTTACGAGCAGTACGTC. Amino acids: CASSFGRVYEQYV.

This clonotype occurred many times. The rearrangement uses TRBV6-2 or TRBV6-3 and TRBJ2-3, with a weak D call TRBD2 (6 bases). V gave up 6 bases and J gave up 3 bases, with 19 bases separating them. Germline CDR1 MNHEY, CDR2 SVGEGT. CDR3 length equals 16 residues. The CDR3 here is CASSRRTRGRTDTQYF. The CDR3 DNA reads as TGTGCCAGCAGCCGCCGAACCCGGGGGAGGACAGATACGCAGTATTTT.

V is TRBV29-1 and J is TRBJ2-1, with TRBD2 as a possible D gene (7 bases). V was pared by 6 bases and J by 13 bases, with 16 bases between. The CDR3 extends over 11 amino acids. CDR1 is SQVTM and CDR2 is ANQGSEA in the germline V gene. The CDR3 sequence: CSVARGGGQFF. DNA of the CDR3: TGCAGCGTCGCCAGGGGCGGGGGACAGTTCTTC.

The genes are TRBV27 and TRBJ1-6; TRBD1 matches 7 bases. This CDR3 contains 15 residues. Germline V gene lookup returns CDR1 MNHEY and CDR2 SMNVEV (reference sequence). The V segment lost 0 bases and the J segment 7 bases; nucleotides outside the gene matches: 3. CDR3 sequence: CASSLSTGWNSPLHF. The CDR3 DNA is TGTGCCAGCAGTTTATCGACAGGGTGGAATTCACCCCTCCACTTT.

The V and J genes are TRBV18 and TRBJ2-7; D is unresolved. The CDR3 loop spans 14 amino acids. Per the germline V gene, CDR1 is KGHSH and CDR2 is LQKENI. The V and J ends lost 2 bases and 12 bases respectively, with 20 bases between them. The CDR3: CASSPWADSLQLYV. Written as DNA, the CDR3 is TGTGCCAGCTCACCATGGGCAGACTCTCTTCAACTGTACGTC.

The chain couples TRBV6-1 to TRBJ1-5, with D uncertain. CDR3 size: 16 residues. CDR1 and CDR2 from the germline V gene are MNHNS and SASEGT. Between the trimmed V and J ends, which lost 0 bases and 7 bases, there was a span of 16 bases. For the CDR3, the DNA is TGTGCCAGCAGTGAAGCGCGGAGGGTTCTGTGGCAGCCCCAGCATTTT. This translates into CASSEARRVLWQPQHF.